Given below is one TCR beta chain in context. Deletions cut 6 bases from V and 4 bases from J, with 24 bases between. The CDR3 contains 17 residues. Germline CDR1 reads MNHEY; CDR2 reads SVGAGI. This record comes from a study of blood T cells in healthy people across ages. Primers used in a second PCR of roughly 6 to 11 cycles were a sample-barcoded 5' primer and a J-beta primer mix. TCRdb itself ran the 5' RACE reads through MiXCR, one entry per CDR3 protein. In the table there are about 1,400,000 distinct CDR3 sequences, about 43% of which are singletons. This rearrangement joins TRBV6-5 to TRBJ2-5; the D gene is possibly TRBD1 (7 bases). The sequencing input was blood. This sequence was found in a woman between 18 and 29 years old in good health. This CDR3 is CASSYGTARAGGETQYF. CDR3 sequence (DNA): TGTGCCAGCAGCTACGGGACTGCCCGGGCAGGGGGAGAGACCCAGTACTTC.